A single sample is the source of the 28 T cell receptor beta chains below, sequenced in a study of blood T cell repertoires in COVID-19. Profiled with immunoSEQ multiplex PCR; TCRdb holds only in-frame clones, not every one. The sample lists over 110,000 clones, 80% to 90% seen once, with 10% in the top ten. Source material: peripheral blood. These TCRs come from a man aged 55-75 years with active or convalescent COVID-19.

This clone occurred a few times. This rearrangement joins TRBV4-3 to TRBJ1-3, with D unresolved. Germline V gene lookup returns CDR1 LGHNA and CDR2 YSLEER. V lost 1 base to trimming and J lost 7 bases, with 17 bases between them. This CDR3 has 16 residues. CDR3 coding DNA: TGCGCCAGCAGCCAAGGAGAGCCTGAGGGTTGGAACACCATATATTTT. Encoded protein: CASSQGEPEGWNTIYF.

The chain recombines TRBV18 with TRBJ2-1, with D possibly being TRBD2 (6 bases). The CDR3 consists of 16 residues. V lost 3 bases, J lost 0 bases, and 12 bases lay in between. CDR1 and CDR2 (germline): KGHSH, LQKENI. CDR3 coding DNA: TGTGCCAGCTCACCGCTAGCGTCGAGCTCCTACAATGAGCAGTTCTTC. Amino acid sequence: CASSPLASSSYNEQFF.

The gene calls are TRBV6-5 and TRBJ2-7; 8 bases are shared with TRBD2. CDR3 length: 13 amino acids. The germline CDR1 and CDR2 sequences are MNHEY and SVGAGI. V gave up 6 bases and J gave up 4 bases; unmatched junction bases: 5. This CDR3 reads CASRRLAQYEQYF. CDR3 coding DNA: TGTGCCAGCAGGAGACTAGCGCAATACGAGCAGTACTTC.

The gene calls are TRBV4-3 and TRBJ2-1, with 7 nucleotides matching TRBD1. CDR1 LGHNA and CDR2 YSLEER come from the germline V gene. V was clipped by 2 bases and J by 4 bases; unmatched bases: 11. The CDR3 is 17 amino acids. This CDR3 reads CASSQPRQGKGYNEQFF. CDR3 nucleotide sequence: TGCGCCAGCAGCCAACCCCGACAGGGAAAGGGGTACAATGAGCAGTTCTTC.

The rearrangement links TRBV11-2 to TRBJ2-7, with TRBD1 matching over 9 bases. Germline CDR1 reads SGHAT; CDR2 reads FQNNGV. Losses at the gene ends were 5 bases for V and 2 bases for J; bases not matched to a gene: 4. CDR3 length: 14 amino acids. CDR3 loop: CASSPGTGTYEQYF. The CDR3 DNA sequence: TGTGCCAGCAGCCCAGGGACAGGGACCTACGAGCAGTACTTC.

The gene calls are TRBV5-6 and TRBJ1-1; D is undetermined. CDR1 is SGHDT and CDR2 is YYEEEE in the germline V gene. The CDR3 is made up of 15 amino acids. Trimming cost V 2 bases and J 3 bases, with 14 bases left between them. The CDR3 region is CASSFSWEPDTEAFF. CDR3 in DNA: TGTGCCAGCAGCTTTTCCTGGGAGCCAGACACTGAAGCTTTCTTT.

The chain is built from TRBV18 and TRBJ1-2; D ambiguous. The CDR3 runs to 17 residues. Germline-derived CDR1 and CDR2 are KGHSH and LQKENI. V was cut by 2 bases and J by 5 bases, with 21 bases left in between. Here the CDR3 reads CASSPLALLSGSYGYTF. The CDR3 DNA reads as TGTGCCAGCTCACCATTGGCCCTTCTCTCCGGGAGTTATGGCTACACCTTC.

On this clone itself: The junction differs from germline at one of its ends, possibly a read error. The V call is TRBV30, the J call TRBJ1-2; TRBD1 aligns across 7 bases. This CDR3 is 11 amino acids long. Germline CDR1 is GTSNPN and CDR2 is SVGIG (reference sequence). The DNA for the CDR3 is TGTGCCTGGACGACCGGGACAGCTCCCTCCTTC. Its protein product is CAWTTGTAPSF.

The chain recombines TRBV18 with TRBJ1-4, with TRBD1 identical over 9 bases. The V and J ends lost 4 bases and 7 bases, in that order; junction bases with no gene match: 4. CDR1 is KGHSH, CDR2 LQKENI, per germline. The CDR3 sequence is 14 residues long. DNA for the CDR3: TGTGCCAGCTCACAGGGACAGGGACCTGAAAAACTGTTTTTT. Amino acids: CASSQGQGPEKLFF.

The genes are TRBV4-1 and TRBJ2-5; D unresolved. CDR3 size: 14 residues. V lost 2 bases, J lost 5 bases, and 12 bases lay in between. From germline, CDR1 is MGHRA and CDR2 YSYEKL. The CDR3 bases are TGCGCCAGCAGCCAACAGAGGATGCGGGAGACCCAGTACTTC. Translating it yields CASSQQRMRETQYF.

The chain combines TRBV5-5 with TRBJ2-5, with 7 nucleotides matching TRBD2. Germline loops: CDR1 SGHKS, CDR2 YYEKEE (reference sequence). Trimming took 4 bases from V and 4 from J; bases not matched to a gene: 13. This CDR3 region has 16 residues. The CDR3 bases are TGTGCCAGCAGCAGGTCTGGCGGGAGTACGGTAGAGACCCAGTACTTC. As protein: CASSRSGGSTVETQYF.

DNA of the CDR3: TGTGCCAGCACCCTGCGGGGGGACGGCTACACCTTC. This sequence encodes CASTLRGDGYTF. This sequence joins TRBV12-3 or TRBV12-4 and TRBJ1-2; maybe TRBD1 (5 bases). The CDR3 contains 12 residues. The V end was cut by 7 bases, the J end by 8 bases, with 14 bases between.

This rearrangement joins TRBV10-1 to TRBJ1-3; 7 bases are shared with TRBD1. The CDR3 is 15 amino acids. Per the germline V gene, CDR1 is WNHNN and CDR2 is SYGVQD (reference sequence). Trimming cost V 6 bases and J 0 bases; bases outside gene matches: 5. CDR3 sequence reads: CASRRQGPSGNTIYF. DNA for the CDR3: TGCGCCAGCAGAAGACAGGGACCCTCTGGAAACACCATATATTTT.

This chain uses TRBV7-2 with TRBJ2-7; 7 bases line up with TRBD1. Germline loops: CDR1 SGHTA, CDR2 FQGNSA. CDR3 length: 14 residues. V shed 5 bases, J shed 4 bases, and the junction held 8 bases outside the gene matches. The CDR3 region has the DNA TGTGCCAGCAGCCCAGGGACAGCACGTTACGAGCAGTACGTC. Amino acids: CASSPGTARYEQYV.

This CDR3 is CASSHITQGNTEAFF. CDR3 nucleotide sequence: TGTGCCAGCAGCCATATTACCCAGGGGAACACTGAAGCTTTCTTT. The chain has TRBV3-1 (or the pseudogene TRBV3-2) and TRBJ1-1; weak D call: TRBD1 (5 bases). V lost 3 bases to trimming and J lost 1 base, with 12 bases between them. The CDR3 is 15 residues long. Germline V gene sequence: CDR1 LGHDT, CDR2 YNNKEL (reference sequence).

The CDR3 spells CASSLIGASNYGYTF. CDR3 bases: TGTGCCAGCAGCCTGATAGGAGCCTCTAACTATGGCTACACCTTC. This chain uses TRBV5-4 with TRBJ1-2; no firm D call. Per the germline V gene, CDR1 is SGHNT and CDR2 is YYREEE (reference sequence). CDR3 length equals 15 residues. The germline V and J ends were trimmed by 4 bases and 0 bases, with 13 bases remaining between them.

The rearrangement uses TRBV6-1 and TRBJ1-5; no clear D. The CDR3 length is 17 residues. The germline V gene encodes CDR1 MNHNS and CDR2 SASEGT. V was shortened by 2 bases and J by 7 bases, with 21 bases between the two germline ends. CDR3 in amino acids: CASSEFLFPGWVQPQHF. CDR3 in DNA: TGTGCCAGCAGTGAATTTCTTTTCCCAGGATGGGTGCAGCCCCAGCATTTT.

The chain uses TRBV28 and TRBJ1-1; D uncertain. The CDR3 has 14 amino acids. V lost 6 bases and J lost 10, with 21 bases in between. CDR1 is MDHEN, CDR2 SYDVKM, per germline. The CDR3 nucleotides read TGTGCCAGCAGGACGACATCCCGCGTTATAGGAGCTTTCTTT. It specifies CASRTTSRVIGAFF.

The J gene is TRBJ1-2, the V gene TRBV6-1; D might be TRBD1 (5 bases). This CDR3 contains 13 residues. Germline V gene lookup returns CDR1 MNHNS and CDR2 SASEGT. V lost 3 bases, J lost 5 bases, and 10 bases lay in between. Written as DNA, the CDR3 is TGTGCCAGCAGTGATGTGGGGGGTTATGGCTACACCTTC. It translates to CASSDVGGYGYTF.

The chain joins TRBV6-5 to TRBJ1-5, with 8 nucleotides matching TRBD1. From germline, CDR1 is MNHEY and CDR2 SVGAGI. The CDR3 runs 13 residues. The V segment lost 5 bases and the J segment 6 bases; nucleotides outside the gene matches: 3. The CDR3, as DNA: TGTGCCAGCAGTCCAGGGGGCGGTCAGCCCCAGCATTTT. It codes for CASSPGGGQPQHF.

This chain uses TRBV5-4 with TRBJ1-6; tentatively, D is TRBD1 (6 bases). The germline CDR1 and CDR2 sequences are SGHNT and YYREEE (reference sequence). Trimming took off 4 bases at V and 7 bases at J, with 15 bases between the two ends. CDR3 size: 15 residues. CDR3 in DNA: TGTGCCAGCAGCAAGACAGGCTTAGAGAATTCACCCCTCCACTTT. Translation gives CASSKTGLENSPLHF.

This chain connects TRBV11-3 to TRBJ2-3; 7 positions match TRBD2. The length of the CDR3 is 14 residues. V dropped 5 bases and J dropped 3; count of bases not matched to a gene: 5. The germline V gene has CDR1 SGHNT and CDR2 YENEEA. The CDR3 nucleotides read TGTGCCAGCAGCCGGGCGGGGGAGACAGATACGCAGTATTTT. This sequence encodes CASSRAGETDTQYF.

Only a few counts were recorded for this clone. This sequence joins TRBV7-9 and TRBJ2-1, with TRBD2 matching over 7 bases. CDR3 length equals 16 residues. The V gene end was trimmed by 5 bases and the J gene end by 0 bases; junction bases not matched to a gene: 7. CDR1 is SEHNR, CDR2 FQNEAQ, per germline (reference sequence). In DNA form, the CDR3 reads TGTGCCAGCAGCCACGAACTAGCGAGCTCCTACAATGAGCAGTTCTTC. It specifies CASSHELASSYNEQFF.

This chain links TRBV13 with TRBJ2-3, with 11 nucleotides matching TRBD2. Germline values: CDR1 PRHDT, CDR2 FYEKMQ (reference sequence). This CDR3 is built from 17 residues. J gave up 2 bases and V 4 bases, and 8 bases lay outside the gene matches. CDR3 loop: CASSSPLAGGDTDTQYF. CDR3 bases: TGTGCCAGCAGCTCCCCCCTAGCGGGAGGCGACACAGATACGCAGTATTTT.

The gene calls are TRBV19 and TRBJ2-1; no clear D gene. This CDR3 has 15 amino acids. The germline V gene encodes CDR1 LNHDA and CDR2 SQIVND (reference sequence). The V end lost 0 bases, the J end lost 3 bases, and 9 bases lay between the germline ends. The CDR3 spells CASSIEKTNYNEQFF. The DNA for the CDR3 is TGTGCCAGTAGTATAGAGAAGACAAACTACAATGAGCAGTTCTTC.

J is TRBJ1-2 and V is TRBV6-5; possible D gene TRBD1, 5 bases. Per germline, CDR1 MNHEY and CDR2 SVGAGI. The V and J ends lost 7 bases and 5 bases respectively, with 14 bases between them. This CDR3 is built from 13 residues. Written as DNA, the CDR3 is TGTGCCAGCACCGACTGGGGCGATTATGGCTACACCTTC. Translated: CASTDWGDYGYTF.

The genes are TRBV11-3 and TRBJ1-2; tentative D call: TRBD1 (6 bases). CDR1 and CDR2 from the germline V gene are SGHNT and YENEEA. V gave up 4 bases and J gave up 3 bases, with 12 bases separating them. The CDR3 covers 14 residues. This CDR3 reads CASSWAGVDYGYTF. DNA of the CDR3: TGTGCCAGCAGCTGGGCAGGGGTGGACTATGGCTACACCTTC.

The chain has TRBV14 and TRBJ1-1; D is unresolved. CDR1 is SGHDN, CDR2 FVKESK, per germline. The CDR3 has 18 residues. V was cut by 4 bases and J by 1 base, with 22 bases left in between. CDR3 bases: TGTGCCAGCAGCCCAAGAACTTTCCCAGATGGAGAGAACACTGAAGCTTTCTTT. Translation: CASSPRTFPDGENTEAFF.